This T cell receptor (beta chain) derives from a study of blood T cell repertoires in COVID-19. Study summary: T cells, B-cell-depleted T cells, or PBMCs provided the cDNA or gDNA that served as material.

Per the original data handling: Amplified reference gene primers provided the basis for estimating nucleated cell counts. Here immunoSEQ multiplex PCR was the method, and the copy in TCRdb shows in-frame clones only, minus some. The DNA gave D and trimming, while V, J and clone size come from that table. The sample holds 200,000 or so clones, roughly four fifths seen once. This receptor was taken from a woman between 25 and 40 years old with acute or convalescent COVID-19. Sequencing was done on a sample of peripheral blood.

The CDR3, as DNA: TGTGCCAGCAGCCAAGATCTGGGACTCGGCGGCAACACCATATATTTT. Translating it yields CASSQDLGLGGNTIYF. The chain employs TRBV14 and TRBJ1-3; possible D gene TRBD1, 5 bases. CDR3 length: 16 residues. The V end lost 0 bases, the J end lost 7 bases, and 16 bases lay between the germline ends. Per germline, CDR1 SGHDN and CDR2 FVKESK.